The clone carrying this T cell receptor (beta chain) was counted a few times. MiXCR, run by TCRdb on the 5' RACE reads, gives a single entry per CDR3 protein. The sample holds about 55,000 distinct CDR3 sequences; more than 20% are singletons and the top ten take 3.2%. The junction had 9 bases not matched to a gene; V was cut back by 4 bases and J by 3 bases. The length of the CDR3 is 16 residues. Germline CDR1 and CDR2: LNHDA and SQIVND (reference sequence). Treg sorting used a CD4+CD25+CD127-/low gate. This sequence originates from a female donor with breast cancer. This rearrangement joins TRBV19 to TRBJ1-2; 9 bases fit TRBD1. Sample: tumor-infiltrating Tregs sorted from the breast tumor. DNA for the CDR3: TGTGCCAGTAGTAAACAGGGGGCAGGAAAGGACTATGGCTACACCTTC. Translated: CASSKQGAGKDYGYTF.